This section outlines one T cell receptor beta chain sequence together with its context. At least ten counts were recorded for this clonotype. What antigen it recognizes has not been identified. Per-base qualities were not stored, and no clone one base away is much larger. The receptor library was made with 5' RACE. The instrument given in TCRdb is Illumina HiSeq 2500. The second PCR ran for roughly 7 to 11 cycles and used a J-beta primer mix along with a sample-barcoded 5' primer. Each TCR beta cDNA molecule received a unique molecular identifier from a template-switch 5' adaptor carrying 12 random nucleotides. At least 2.5 million CDR3-containing paired-end reads were obtained from each sample. First-strand cDNA synthesis was performed from all RNA using the Mint cDNA synthesis kit, with priming by a TRBC-specific oligonucleotide. Following uracil-DNA glycosylase treatment, all cDNA underwent a first 18-cycle PCR with the universal primers M1SS and BC2_uni_R. As for the original processing: Normalization of each sample was performed by random selection of 1 million high-quality reads, each carrying a distinct molecular identifier. Reads with shared molecular identifiers were discarded instead of being binned into consensus sequences. MiTCR, set to a Q25 quality threshold and the strictest error-elimination algorithm, was used for CDR3 identification, clonotype clustering and error correction. Lower-bound total TCR beta diversity was estimated with a nonparametric unseen species model using Euler transformation. TCRdb trimmed public reads at Q25 via fastp, called clones via MiXCR and kept in-frame beta chains. Rows matching on CDR3 protein sequence are summarized as one entry with the most common DNA and genes. TCRdb, not the original authors, processed these V and J calls. This sample comprises around 1.7 million distinct CDR3 sequences, under 30% of them detected only once. The ten largest clones take up roughly 8% of the sample.

This record comes from a study of blood T cells in healthy people across ages (dated by TCRdb to 2015 to 2017). For the wider study: Template switching captured roughly one uniquely barcoded TCR beta cDNA molecule per two T cells in model experiments. Using the same blood draw, the study looked at two additional independent replicas of 1 million unique cDNA reads for two donors, one aged 18 to 30 and the other aged 80 or older. The donors were split into four age groups: young (average 16 years), middle-aged (nearly 40), aged (around 67) and long-lived (about 74). Donors of different ages were randomly distributed across sequencing lanes to avoid experimental bias. Age-related changes in TCR beta repertoire diversity were measured in the study by deep sequencing normalized with unique cDNA molecular identifiers. Beyond this particular receptor, the publication reports: Observed TCR beta diversity correlated strongly with the percentage of naive T cells measured by flow cytometry. Compared with the aged group, the long-lived group had more naive CD4+ T cells, fewer expanded clones and increased TCR diversity, suggesting age selection. Because donor CMV infection status was unknown, age-related changes in expanded clonotypes were potentially confounded. Observed TCR beta diversity per million T cells fell roughly linearly with age, and a significant reduction was already apparent by age around 40. Since profiling was done on bulk unsorted PBMCs, naive and antigen-experienced compartments could not be conclusively compared. Total diversity estimates from one million sequenced T cells were considered lower bounds and underestimates.

Systemically healthy Caucasian individuals from Russia, 39 in total and aged about 6 to 100 years, were included as donors. Each donor gave around 9 milliliters of peripheral blood, collected into EDTA-treated Vacutainer tubes. Ficoll-Paque density-gradient centrifugation was used to isolate PBMCs, with at least 6.5 million per sample. Trizol reagent was used to extract total RNA from the PBMCs, yielding at least 6 micrograms per sample. The percentages of naive CD45RAhigh/CD27high T cells were determined by flow cytometry on a PBMC aliquot from every donor. Trimming at the junction amounts to 0 bases on V and 6 bases on J, and the germline ends lie 12 bases apart. Looking up the germline V gene (reference sequence) yields CDR1 SEHNR and CDR2 FQNEAQ. The CDR3 spans 14 residues, from the cysteine through the phenylalanine. Kept here is only the CDR3 DNA, which spans 42 bases and is read in frame from base 1.

The source is a woman under 40 in good health. Here the chain combines TRBV7-9 and TRBJ2-7; the D element could tentatively be TRBD1 or TRBD2, as 5 bases agree for each. The sample comprised blood. The CDR3 in this case is CASSLARQGVEQYF. The nucleotide sequence reads TGTGCCAGCAGCTTAGCGCGGCAGGGAGTCGAGCAGTACTTC.